A single T cell receptor (beta chain) is shown here with its context. J was trimmed by 3 bases and V by 0 bases; bases with no gene match: 1. This CDR3 is 14 amino acids long. In germline, CDR1 is MGHRA, CDR2 YSYEKL. The data originate from a study of shared T cell receptors in the human thymus. The table came from immunoSEQ multiplex PCR; TCRdb's copy has only in-frame clones and leaves some out. The sample includes some 720,000 clones, 85% to 90% seen only once; the top ten take approximately 0.011%. These data are also associated with another study on human thymus T cells. From that study: It was healthy Finnish infants having corrective surgery for congenital heart defects who were the donors. Thymus pieces cut out during corrective heart surgery were the tissue that was used. Related work found strong thymic repertoire overlap between unrelated individuals.

Sequencing was done on a sample of thymocytes. The receptor's source is a boy under three years old with a congenital heart defect. The chain links TRBV4-1 to TRBJ2-7; TRBD2 matches 8 bases. The CDR3: CASSQETSDYEQYF. CDR3 sequence (DNA): TGCGCCAGCAGCCAAGAGACTAGCGACTACGAGCAGTACTTC.